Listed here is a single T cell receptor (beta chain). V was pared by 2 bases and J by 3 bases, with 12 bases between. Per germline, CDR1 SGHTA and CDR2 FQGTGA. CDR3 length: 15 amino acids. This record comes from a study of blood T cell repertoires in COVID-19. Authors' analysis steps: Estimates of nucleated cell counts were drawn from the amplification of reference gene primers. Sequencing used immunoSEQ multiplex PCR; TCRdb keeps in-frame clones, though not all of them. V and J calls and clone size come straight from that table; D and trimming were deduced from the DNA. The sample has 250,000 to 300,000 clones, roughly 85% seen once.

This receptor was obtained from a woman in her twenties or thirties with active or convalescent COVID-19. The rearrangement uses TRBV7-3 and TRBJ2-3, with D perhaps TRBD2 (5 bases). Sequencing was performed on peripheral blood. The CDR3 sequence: CASSLGLSRTDTQYF. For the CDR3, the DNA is TGTGCCAGCAGCTTAGGACTCTCGAGGACAGATACGCAGTATTTT.